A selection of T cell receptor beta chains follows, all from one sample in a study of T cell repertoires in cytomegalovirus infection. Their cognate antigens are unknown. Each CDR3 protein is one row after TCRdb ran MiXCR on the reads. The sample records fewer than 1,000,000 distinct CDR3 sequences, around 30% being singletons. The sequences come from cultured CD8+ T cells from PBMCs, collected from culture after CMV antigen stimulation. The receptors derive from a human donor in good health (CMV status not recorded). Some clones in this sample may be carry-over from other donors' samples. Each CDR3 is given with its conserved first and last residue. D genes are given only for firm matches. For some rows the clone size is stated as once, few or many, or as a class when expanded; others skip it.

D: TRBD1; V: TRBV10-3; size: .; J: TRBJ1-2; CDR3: CATIRDRAVVDGYTF; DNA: TGTGCCACCATCCGGGACAGGGCAGTTGTTGATGGCTACACCTTC
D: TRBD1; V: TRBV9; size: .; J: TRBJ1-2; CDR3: CASSGGQAWGDYGYTF; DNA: TGTGCCAGCAGCGGGGGACAGGCCTGGGGGGACTATGGCTACACCTTC
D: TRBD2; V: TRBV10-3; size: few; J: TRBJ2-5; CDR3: CAIRSSGQQETQYF; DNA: TGTGCCATCAGGTCTAGCGGCCAACAAGAGACCCAGTACTTC
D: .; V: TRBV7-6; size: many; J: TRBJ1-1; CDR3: CASSLGTSNTEAFF; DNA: TGTGCCAGCAGCTTAGGGACATCAAACACTGAAGCTTTCTTT
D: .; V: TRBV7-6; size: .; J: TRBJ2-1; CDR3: CASSLQTGSSYNEQFF; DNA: TGTGCCAGCAGCTTACAAACAGGTAGCTCCTACAATGAGCAGTTCTTC
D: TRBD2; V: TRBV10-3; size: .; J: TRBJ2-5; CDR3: CAISESGLAPNSETQYF; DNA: TGTGCCATCAGTGAGTCGGGACTAGCACCCAATTCAGAGACCCAGTACTTC
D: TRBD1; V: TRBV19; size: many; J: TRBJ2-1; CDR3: CASSPGTGYIEQFF; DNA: TGTGCCAGTAGTCCCGGGACAGGATACATTGAGCAGTTCTTC
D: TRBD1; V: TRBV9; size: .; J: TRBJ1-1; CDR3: CASSVTSRGYTEAFF; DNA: TGTGCCAGCAGCGTAACTAGCAGGGGGTACACTGAAGCTTTCTTT
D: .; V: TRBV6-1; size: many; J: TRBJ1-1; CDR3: CAGKPGQMTEAFF; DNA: TGTGCCGGGAAACCGGGACAAATGACTGAAGCTTTCTTT
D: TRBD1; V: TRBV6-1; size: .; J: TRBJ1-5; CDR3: CASRRDRAQNGPQHF; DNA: TGTGCCAGCAGAAGGGACAGGGCCCAGAACGGGCCCCAGCATTTT
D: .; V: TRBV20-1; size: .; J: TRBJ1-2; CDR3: CSAPTGLYGYTF; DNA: TGCAGTGCACCCACGGGATTGTATGGCTACACCTTC
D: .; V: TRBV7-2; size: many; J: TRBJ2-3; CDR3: CASSAPSEDTQYF; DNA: TGTGCCAGCAGCGCCCCGTCGGAAGATACGCAGTATTTT
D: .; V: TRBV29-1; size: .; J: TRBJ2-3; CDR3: CSVEDPGARTDTQYF; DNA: TGCAGCGTTGAAGATCCAGGGGCGCGCACAGATACGCAGTATTTT
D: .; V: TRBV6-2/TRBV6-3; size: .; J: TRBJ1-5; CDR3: CASSYKEGTQPQHF; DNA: TGTGCCAGCAGTTACAAAGAGGGAACTCAGCCCCAGCATTTT
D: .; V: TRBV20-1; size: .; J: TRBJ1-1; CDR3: CSARVGGFDTEAFF; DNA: TGCAGTGCTAGAGTGGGGGGATTCGACACTGAAGCTTTCTTT
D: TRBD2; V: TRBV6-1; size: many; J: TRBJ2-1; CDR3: CASMGTSGGAEYNEQFF; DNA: TGTGCCAGCATGGGGACTAGCGGGGGGGCAGAATACAATGAGCAGTTCTTC
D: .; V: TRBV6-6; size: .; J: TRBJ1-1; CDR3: CASSSPRGAYTEAFF; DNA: TGTGCCAGCAGTTCCCCCCGGGGGGCGTACACTGAAGCTTTCTTT
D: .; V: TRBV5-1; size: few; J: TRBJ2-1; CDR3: CASSSFKASSYNEQFF; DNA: TGCGCCAGCAGCTCCTTTAAGGCCAGCTCCTACAATGAGCAGTTCTTC
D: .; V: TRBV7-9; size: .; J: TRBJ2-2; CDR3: CASSSSDPHTGELFF; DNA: TGTGCCAGCAGCTCAAGTGACCCTCACACCGGGGAGCTGTTTTTT
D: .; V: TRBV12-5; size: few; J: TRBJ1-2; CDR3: CASGLGDSIYGYTF; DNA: TGTGCTAGTGGTTTGGGAGACAGCATCTATGGCTACACCTTC
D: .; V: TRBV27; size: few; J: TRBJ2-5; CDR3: CASSGEGVGIGTQYF; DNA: TGTGCCAGCAGTGGAGAGGGGGTCGGTATTGGGACCCAGTACTTC
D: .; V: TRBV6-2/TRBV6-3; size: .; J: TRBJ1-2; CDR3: CASSYIVGSYGYTF; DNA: TGTGCCAGCAGTTACATCGTCGGTTCTTATGGCTACACCTTC
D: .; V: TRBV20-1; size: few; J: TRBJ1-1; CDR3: CSAIGLGLGTEAFF; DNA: TGCAGTGCTATAGGATTGGGATTGGGCACTGAAGCTTTCTTT
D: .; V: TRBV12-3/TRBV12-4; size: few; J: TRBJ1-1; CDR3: CASSFIYRVWDTEAFF; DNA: TGTGCCAGCAGTTTTATCTACAGGGTGTGGGACACTGAAGCTTTCTTT
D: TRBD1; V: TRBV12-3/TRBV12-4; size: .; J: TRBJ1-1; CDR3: CASSPRVDRVDTEAFF; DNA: TGTGCCAGCAGTCCTAGGGTGGACAGGGTGGACACTGAAGCTTTCTTT
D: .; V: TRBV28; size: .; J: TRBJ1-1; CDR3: CASSRPGQPWTEAFF; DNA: TGTGCCAGCAGCCGGCCGGGCCAACCTTGGACTGAAGCTTTCTTT
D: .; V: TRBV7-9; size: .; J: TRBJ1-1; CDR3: CASRGYMNTEAFF; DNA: TGTGCCAGCAGGGGGTACATGAACACTGAAGCTTTCTTT
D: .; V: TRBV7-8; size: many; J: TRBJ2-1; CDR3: CASSLDMGGEQFF; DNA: TGTGCCAGCAGCTTAGATATGGGTGGTGAGCAGTTCTTC
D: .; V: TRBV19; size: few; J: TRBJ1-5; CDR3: CASSIGQGLNQPQHF; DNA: TGTGCCAGTAGTATAGGCCAGGGACTCAATCAGCCCCAGCATTTT
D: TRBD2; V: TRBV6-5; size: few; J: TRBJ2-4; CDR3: CASSYSERGREVQYF; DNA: TGTGCCAGCAGTTACTCAGAGCGGGGGCGGGAGGTTCAGTACTTC
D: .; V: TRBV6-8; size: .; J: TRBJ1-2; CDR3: CASRPPSYGSGYTF; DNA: TGTGCCAGCAGACCCCCCTCGTACGGGAGTGGCTACACCTTC
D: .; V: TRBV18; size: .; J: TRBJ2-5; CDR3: CASSASTITGPETQYF; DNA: TGTGCCAGCTCCGCCAGCACTATAACAGGGCCGGAGACCCAGTACTTC
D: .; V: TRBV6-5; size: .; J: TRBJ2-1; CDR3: CASSYSRRADNEQFF; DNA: TGTGCCAGCAGTTACTCGAGACGAGCGGACAATGAGCAGTTCTTC
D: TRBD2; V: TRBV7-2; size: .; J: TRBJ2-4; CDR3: CASSQVAGDRTNKNIQYF; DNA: TGTGCCAGCAGTCAGGTAGCGGGCGACCGCACAAACAAAAACATTCAGTACTTC
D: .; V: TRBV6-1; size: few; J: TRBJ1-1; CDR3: CASSDDRYGWNTEAFF; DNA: TGTGCCAGCAGTGACGACAGGTATGGGTGGAACACTGAAGCTTTCTTT
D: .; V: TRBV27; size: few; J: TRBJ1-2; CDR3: CASSPPGRGASFTF; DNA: TGTGCCAGCAGTCCCCCCGGCAGGGGTGCCTCCTTCACCTTC
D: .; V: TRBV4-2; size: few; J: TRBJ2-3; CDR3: CASSQDSLYTDTQYF; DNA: TGTGCCAGCAGCCAAGATTCGCTTTACACAGATACGCAGTATTTT
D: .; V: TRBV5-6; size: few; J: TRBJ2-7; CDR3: CASSLGRGDLYEQYF; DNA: TGTGCCAGCAGCTTGGGGCGGGGAGATCTCTACGAGCAGTACTTC
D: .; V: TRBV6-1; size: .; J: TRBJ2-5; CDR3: CASSEARLNQETQYF; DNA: TGTGCCAGCAGTGAAGCGAGGCTCAACCAAGAGACCCAGTACTTC
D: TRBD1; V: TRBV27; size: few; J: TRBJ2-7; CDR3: CASATGSTYEQYF; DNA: TGTGCCAGCGCGACAGGGTCCACCTACGAGCAGTACTTC
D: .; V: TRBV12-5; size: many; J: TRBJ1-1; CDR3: CASGLGVGGATEAFF; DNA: TGTGCTAGTGGTTTGGGGGTGGGGGGCGCCACTGAAGCTTTCTTT
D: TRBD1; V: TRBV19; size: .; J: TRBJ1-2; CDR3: CASSIGPDRGRSYGYTF; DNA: TGTGCCAGTAGTATAGGACCGGACAGGGGGCGCAGCTATGGCTACACCTTC
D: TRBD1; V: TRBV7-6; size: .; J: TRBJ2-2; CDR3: CASSLGDRMIILNTGELFF; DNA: TGTGCCAGCAGCTTAGGGGACAGGATGATCATTTTGAACACCGGGGAGCTGTTTTTT
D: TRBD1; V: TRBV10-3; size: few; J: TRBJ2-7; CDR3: CAISGSGTAYEQYF; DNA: TGTGCCATCAGTGGATCCGGGACAGCCTACGAGCAGTACTTC
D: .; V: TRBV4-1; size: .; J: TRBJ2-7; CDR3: CASSQRFGGYEQYF; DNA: TGCGCCAGCAGCCAAAGATTTGGGGGCTACGAGCAGTACTTC
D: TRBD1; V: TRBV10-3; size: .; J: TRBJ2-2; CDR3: CAIRVGTANTGELFF; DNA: TGTGCCATCAGAGTCGGGACAGCGAACACCGGGGAGCTGTTTTTT
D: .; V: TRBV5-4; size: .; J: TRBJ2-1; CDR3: CASSLAAEGLYNEQFF; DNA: TGTGCCAGCAGCTTGGCCGCAGAGGGACTCTACAATGAGCAGTTCTTC
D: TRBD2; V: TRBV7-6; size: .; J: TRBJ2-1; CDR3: CASSPRSGGSNEQFF; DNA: TGTGCCAGCAGCCCCAGGAGCGGGGGGTCCAATGAGCAGTTCTTC
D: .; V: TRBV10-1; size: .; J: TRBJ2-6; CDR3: CASSNGQPFRAGANVLTF; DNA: TGCGCCAGCAGTAACGGACAGCCTTTCAGGGCAGGGGCCAACGTCCTGACTTTC
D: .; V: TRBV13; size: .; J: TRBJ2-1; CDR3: CASSFPPPDEQFF; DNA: TGTGCCAGCAGCTTTCCACCCCCGGATGAGCAGTTCTTC
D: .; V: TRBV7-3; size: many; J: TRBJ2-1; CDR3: CASSLPGTSYNEQFF; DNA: TGTGCCAGCAGCCTCCCCGGGACTTCCTACAATGAGCAGTTCTTC
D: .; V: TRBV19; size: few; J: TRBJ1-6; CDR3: CASSTEGGITYNSPLHF; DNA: TGTGCCAGTAGTACAGAGGGAGGGATCACCTATAATTCACCCCTCCACTTT
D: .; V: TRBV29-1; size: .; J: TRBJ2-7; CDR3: CSVIPEGHPFYEQYF; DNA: TGCAGCGTAATTCCGGAGGGACACCCTTTTTACGAGCAGTACTTC
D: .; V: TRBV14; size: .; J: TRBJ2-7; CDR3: CASSPAVGYELYF; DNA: TGTGCCAGCAGCCCCGCGGTGGGTTACGAGCTGTACTTC
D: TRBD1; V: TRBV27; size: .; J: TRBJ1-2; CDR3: CASSLRRGTANYGYTF; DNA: TGTGCCAGCAGTTTGCGTAGGGGGACAGCTAACTATGGCTACACCTTC
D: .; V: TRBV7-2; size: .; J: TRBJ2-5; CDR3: CASSSSGDKGTQYF; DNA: TGTGCCAGCAGCTCTTCCGGGGACAAAGGGACCCAGTACTTC
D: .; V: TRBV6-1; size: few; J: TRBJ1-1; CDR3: CASAIGNTEAFF; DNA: TGTGCCAGTGCTATTGGGAACACTGAAGCTTTCTTT